This T cell receptor (beta chain) comes out of a study of blood T cells in healthy people across ages. Through a sample-barcoded 5' primer and a J-beta primer mix, a second PCR was run for about 7 to 12 cycles. TCRdb reprocessed the 5' RACE reads with MiXCR, giving one entry per CDR3 protein. The data hold roughly 1 million distinct CDR3 sequences, with approximately 25% observed a single time. Details on this clonotype: Its target is not known.

Overall study findings and caveats: Naive T cell percentage by flow cytometry tracked strongly with beta diversity. A greater number of naive CD4+ cells and higher diversity distinguished long-lived donors from aged donors.

In addition, the sample was reused for a study of T cells of mothers and their children. Per that study: In both related and unrelated pairs, TCR recombination output is shaped similarly by thymic selection. Relative to unrelated pairs, biologically related mother-child dyads exhibited marginally greater, non-significant overlap.

The sequence came from a girl aged 2 to 10 in good health. The sequenced material came from blood.

CDR3 region: CSARDTSGRWSYNEQFF. Here the CDR3 DNA reads TGCAGTGCTAGAGACACTAGCGGGAGGTGGAGCTACAATGAGCAGTTCTTC. This chain links TRBV20-1 with TRBJ2-1; 12 nucleotides line up with TRBD2. The J segment lost 3 bases and the V segment lost 0 bases, leaving 6 bases of the junction unmatched. CDR3 size: 17 residues. Germline CDR1 is DFQATT and CDR2 is SNEGSKA (reference sequence).